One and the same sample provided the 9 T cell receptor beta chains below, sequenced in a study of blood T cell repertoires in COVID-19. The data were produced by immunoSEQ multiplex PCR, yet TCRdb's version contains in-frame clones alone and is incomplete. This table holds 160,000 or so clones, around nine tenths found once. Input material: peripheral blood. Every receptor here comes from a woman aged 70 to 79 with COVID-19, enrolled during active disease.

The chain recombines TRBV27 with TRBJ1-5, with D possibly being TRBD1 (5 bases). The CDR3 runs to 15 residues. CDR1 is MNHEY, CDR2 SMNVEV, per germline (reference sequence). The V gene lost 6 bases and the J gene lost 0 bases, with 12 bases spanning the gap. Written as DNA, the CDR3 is TGTGCCAGCAGGTGGGGGGTTGATAGCAATCAGCCCCAGCATTTT. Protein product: CASRWGVDSNQPQHF.

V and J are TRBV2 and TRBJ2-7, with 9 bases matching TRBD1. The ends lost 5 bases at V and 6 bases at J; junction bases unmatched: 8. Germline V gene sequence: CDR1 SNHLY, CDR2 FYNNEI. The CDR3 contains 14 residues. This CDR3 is CASSSGTGRGEQYF. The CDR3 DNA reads TGTGCCAGCAGTTCCGGGACAGGGAGGGGCGAGCAGTACTTC.

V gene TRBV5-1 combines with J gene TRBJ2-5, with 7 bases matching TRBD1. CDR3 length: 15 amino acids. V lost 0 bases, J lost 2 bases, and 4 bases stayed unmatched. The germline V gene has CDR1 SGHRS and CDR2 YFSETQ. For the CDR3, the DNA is TGCGCCAGCAGCTTGGCTTCGGGACAGCAAGAGACCCAGTACTTC. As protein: CASSLASGQQETQYF.

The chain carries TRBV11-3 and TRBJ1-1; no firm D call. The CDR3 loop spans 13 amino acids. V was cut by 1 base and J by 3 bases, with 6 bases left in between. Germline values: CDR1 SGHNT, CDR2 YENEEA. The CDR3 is CASSLGRHTEAFF. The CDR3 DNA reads TGTGCCAGCAGCTTAGGGAGACACACTGAAGCTTTCTTT. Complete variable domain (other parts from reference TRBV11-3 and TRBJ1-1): EAGVVQSPRYKIIEKKQPVAFWCNPISGHNTLYWYLQNLGQGPELLIRYENEEAVDDSQLPKDRFSAERLKGVDSTLKIQPAELGDSAVYLCASSLGRHTEAFFGQGTRLTVV.

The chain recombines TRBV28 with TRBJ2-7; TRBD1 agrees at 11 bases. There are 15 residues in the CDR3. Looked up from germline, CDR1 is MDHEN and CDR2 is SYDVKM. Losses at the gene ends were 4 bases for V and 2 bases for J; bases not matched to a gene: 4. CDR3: CASSSRTGGPYEQYF. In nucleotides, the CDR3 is TGTGCCAGCAGTTCCCGGACAGGGGGCCCCTACGAGCAGTACTTC. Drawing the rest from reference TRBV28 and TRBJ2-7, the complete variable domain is DVKVTQSSRYLVKRTGEKVFLECVQDMDHENMFWYRQDPGLGLRLIYFSYDVKMKEKGDIPEGYSVSREKKERFSLILESASTNQTSMYLCASSSRTGGPYEQYFGPGTRLTVT.

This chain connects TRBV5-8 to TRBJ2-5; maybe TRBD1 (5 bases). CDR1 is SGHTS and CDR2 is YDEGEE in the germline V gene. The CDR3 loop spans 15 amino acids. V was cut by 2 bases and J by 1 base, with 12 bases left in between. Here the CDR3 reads CASSLGHLSQETQYF. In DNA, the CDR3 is TGTGCCAGCAGCTTAGGACACCTGAGCCAAGAGACCCAGTACTTC.

The CDR3 is CASLDRGAEELFF. The CDR3 DNA reads TGTGCCAGCCTCGACAGGGGGGCGGAGGAGCTGTTTTTT. The rearrangement uses TRBV6-5 and TRBJ2-2, with 9 positions matching TRBD1. V gave up 8 bases and J gave up 10 bases; unmatched junction bases: 8. This CDR3 region has 13 residues. Germline CDR1 MNHEY, CDR2 SVGAGI.

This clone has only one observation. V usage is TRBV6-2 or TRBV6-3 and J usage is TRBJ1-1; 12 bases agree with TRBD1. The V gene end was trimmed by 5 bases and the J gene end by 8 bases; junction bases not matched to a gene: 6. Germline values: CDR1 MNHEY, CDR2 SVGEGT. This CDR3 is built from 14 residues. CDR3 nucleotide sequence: TGTGCCAGCAGTGCCGGGACAGGGGGCGCGGAAGCTTTCTTT. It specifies CASSAGTGGAEAFF.

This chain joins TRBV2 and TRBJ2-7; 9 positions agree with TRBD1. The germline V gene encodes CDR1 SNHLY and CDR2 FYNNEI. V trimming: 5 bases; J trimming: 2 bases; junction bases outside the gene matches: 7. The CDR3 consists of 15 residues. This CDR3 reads CASSSDRGGPYEQYF. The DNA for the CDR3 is TGTGCCAGCAGTTCGGACAGGGGCGGCCCCTACGAGCAGTACTTC.